Given below is one T cell receptor (beta chain) in context. Losses at the gene ends were 9 bases for V and 7 bases for J; bases not matched to a gene: 12. This CDR3 contains 14 residues. The V gene's germline CDR1 is SNHLY and CDR2 FYNNEI. Each CDR3 protein gets one entry after TCRdb re-called the RT-PCR reads with MiXCR. This table has hundreds of thousands of distinct CDR3 sequences, 12% to 15% appearing once. What was sequenced was memory CD4+ T cells from blood. The chain combines TRBV2 with TRBJ1-5; TRBD1 matches 7 bases. The receptor was derived from a female donor in good health, serving as a healthy control. In DNA, the CDR3 is TGTGCCAGTCACCGGGACAGTGATCAGCAGCCCCAGCATTTT. Translation gives CASHRDSDQQPQHF.